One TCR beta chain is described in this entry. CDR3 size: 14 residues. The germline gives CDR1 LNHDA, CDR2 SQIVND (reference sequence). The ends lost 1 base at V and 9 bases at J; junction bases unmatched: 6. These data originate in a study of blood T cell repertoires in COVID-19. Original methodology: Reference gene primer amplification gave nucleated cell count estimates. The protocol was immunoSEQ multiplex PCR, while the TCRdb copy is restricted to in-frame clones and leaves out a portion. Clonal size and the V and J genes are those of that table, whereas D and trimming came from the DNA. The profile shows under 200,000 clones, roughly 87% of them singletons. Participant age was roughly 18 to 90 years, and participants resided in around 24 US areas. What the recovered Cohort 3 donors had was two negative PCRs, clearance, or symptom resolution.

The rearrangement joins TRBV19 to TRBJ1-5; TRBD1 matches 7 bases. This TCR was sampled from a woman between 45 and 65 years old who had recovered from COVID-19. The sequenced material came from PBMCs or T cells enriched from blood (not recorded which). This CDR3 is CASSIVDSGGPQHF. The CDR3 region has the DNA TGTGCCAGTAGTATAGTGGATTCAGGGGGGCCCCAGCATTTT.